This TCR beta chain was sequenced in a study of blood T cell repertoires in COVID-19. At the level of the study: The United States, Italy and Spain provided the acute and convalescent COVID-19 samples. The cDNA or gDNA used as material had been derived from T cells, B-cell-depleted T cells, or PBMCs.

CDR3 length equals 13 residues. Germline lookup yields CDR1 SGHAT and CDR2 FQNNGV. V lost 6 bases and J 3 bases, leaving 10 bases between the germline ends. Original analysis: Estimation of nucleated cell counts relied on the amplification of reference gene primers. The data were produced by immunoSEQ multiplex PCR, yet TCRdb's version contains in-frame clones alone and is incomplete. From that table come the V and J calls and clone size; the DNA was used to work out D and trimming. The sample carries 150,000 or so clones, roughly 70% recorded once. Sequencing input: peripheral blood. This sequence joins TRBV11-2 and TRBJ2-3, with D perhaps TRBD1 (5 bases). The TCR originated in an elderly woman with acute or convalescent COVID-19. CDR3 nucleotides: TGTGCCAGCAGTGGGGCAGGGACAGATACGCAGTATTTT. It translates to CASSGAGTDTQYF.